This T cell receptor beta chain is drawn from a study of siplizumab effects on memory and regulatory T cells. General study findings and limits: Whether proliferating Tregs in siplizumab cultures suppress was not functionally confirmed. Naive T cells looked more diverse than memory cells and looked like major alloresponse contributors.

Produced via immunoSEQ multiplex PCR; TCRdb's table is partial and in-frame only. The table has about 100,000 clones, 94% seen once; the top ten hold roughly 0.61%. CDR3 length equals 16 residues. To note about this clone: As yet, its antigen is unknown.

The sample comprised Tregs sorted from blood. V usage is TRBV21-1 and J usage is TRBJ1-3. TRBV21-1 is given as a pseudogene. The receptor was isolated from a human donor in good health. CDR3 residues: CASSKKDTGAGNTIYF. DNA of the CDR3: TGTGCCAGCAGCAAAAAGGATACCGGTGCTGGAAACACCATATATTTT.